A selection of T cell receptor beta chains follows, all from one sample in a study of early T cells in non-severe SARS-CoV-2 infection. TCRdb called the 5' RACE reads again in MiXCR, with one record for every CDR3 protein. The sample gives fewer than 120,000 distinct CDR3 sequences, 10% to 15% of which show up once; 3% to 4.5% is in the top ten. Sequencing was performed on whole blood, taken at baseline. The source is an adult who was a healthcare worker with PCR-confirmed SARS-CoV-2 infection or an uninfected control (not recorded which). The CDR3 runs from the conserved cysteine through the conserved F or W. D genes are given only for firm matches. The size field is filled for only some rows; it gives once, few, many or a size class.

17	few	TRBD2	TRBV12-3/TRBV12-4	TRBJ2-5	CASGISGLAGGRETQYF	TGTGCCAGCGGTATCTCGGGACTAGCGGGAGGAAGGGAGACCCAGTACTTC
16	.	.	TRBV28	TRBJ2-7	CASSLSRTGGIYEQYF	TGTGCCAGCAGTTTATCCCGGACAGGAGGGATCTACGAGCAGTACTTC
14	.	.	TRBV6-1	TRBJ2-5	CASSLPGEKETQYF	TGTGCCAGCAGTCTTCCGGGGGAAAAAGAGACCCAGTACTTC
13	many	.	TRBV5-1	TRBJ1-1	CASSPGRQLEAFF	TGCGCCAGCAGTCCCGGACGGCAGCTTGAAGCTTTCTTT
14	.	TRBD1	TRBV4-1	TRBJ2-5	CASSQLRGPETQYF	TGCGCCAGCAGCCAATTGAGGGGGCCGGAGACCCAGTACTTC
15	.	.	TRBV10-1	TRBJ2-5	CASSEGWGLQETQYF	TGCGCCAGCAGTGAAGGGTGGGGCCTCCAAGAGACCCAGTACTTC
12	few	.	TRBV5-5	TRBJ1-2	CASSLGSYGYTF	TGTGCCAGCAGCTTGGGGAGCTATGGCTACACCTTC
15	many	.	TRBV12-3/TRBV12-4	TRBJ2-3	CASSPDRAYTDTQYF	TGTGCCAGCAGCCCAGACCGGGCCTACACAGATACGCAGTATTTT
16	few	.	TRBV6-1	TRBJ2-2	CASSEAPGARTGELFF	TGTGCCAGCAGTGAAGCTCCGGGAGCCCGTACCGGGGAGCTGTTTTTT
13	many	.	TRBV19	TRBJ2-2	CASSILNTGELFF	TGTGCCAGTAGTATCCTGAACACCGGGGAGCTGTTTTTT
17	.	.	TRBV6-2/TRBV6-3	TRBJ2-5	CASSPGGLSSLQETQYF	TGTGCCAGCAGTCCGGGGGGCCTATCGTCGCTTCAAGAGACCCAGTACTTC
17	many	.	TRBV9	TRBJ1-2	CASSLGGAAENSRGYTF	TGTGCCAGCAGCCTGGGCGGTGCGGCAGAAAACTCACGTGGCTACACCTTC
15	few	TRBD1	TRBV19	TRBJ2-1	CASSVTGGFSNEQFF	TGTGCCAGTAGCGTGACAGGGGGTTTTAGCAATGAGCAGTTCTTC
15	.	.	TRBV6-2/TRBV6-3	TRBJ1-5	CASSPTQGRNQPQHF	TGTGCCAGCAGTCCTACCCAGGGGAGGAATCAGCCCCAGCATTTT
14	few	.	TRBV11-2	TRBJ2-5	CASSLAVVQETQYF	TGTGCCAGCAGCTTAGCTGTCGTCCAAGAGACCCAGTACTTC
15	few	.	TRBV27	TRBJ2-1	CASSVLTPVYNEQFF	TGTGCCAGCAGTGTCCTAACCCCAGTCTACAATGAGCAGTTCTTC
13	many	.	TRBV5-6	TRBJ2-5	CASTPRVEETQYF	TGTGCCAGCACCCCGAGGGTTGAGGAGACCCAGTACTTC
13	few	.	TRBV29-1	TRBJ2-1	CSVVIQGYNEQFF	TGCAGCGTTGTCATTCAGGGGTACAATGAGCAGTTCTTC
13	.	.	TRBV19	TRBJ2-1	CASSRDIYNEQFF	TGTGCCAGTAGCCGGGACATCTATAATGAGCAGTTCTTC
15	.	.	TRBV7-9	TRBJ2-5	CASSLALGFQETQYF	TGTGCCAGCAGCTTAGCGCTGGGTTTCCAAGAGACCCAGTACTTC
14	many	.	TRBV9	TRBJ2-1	CASRPLSSYNEQFF	TGTGCCAGCAGGCCTTTAAGCTCCTACAATGAGCAGTTCTTC
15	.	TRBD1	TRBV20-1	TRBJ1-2	CSAPIRDRGHYGYTF	TGCAGTGCTCCCATCCGGGACAGGGGGCATTATGGCTACACCTTC
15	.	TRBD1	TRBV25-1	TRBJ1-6	CASSDFGTGGSPLHF	TGTGCCAGCAGTGATTTCGGGACAGGGGGTTCACCCCTCCACTTT
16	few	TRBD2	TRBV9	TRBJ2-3	CASSPPRAGYTDTQYF	TGTGCCAGCAGCCCCCCACGAGCGGGATACACAGATACGCAGTATTTT